The clone carrying this TCR beta chain was picked up a small number of times. Other DNA variants within this sample encode the same CDR3. Here immunoSEQ multiplex PCR was the method, and the copy in TCRdb shows in-frame clones only, minus some. The data show around 67,000 clones, 87% seen once. The sample originates from a study of blood T cell repertoires in COVID-19. On the study more broadly: From T cells, B-cell-depleted T cells, or PBMCs came the material, which was cDNA or gDNA.

The V end lost 3 bases, the J end lost 1 base, and 6 bases lay between the germline ends. The CDR3 totals 13 residues. Germline CDR1 and CDR2: KGHSH and LQKENI. This sequence joins TRBV18 and TRBJ1-1; possible D gene TRBD1, 5 bases. This TCR derives from a man aged 45-65 years with active COVID-19. What was sequenced was peripheral blood. CDR3 amino acids: CASSPGQNTEAFF. The CDR3 DNA reads as TGTGCCAGCTCACCCGGACAGAACACTGAAGCTTTCTTT.